The entry below describes one TCR beta chain. The antigen is not known. The sample originates from a study of CD8+ T cells in alopecia areata. Study-wide points: Mice showed TCR sharing more clearly than patients did, possibly owing to HLA.

Germline lookup yields CDR1 GTSNPN and CDR2 SVGIG (reference sequence). CDR3 length: 12 amino acids. Trimming removed 0 bases from V and 7 bases from J, with 10 bases in between. RNA was isolated and reverse transcribed to cDNA, the sequencing template. The assay was immunoSEQ multiplex PCR, and TCRdb's table has in-frame clones only and misses some. Among 100,000 to 150,000 clones listed, approximately 58% were seen once. PBMCs served as the source from which CD4+ and CD8+ T cells were sorted. The TCR was taken from a human donor in good health. The sequenced sample consisted of CD4+ T cells sorted from blood. The rearrangement joins TRBV30 to TRBJ2-7; a weak D match, TRBD1 (6 bases). The CDR3 DNA is TGTGCCTGGAGTGTACTAGACAGGGAGCAGTACTTC. Its protein is CAWSVLDREQYF.